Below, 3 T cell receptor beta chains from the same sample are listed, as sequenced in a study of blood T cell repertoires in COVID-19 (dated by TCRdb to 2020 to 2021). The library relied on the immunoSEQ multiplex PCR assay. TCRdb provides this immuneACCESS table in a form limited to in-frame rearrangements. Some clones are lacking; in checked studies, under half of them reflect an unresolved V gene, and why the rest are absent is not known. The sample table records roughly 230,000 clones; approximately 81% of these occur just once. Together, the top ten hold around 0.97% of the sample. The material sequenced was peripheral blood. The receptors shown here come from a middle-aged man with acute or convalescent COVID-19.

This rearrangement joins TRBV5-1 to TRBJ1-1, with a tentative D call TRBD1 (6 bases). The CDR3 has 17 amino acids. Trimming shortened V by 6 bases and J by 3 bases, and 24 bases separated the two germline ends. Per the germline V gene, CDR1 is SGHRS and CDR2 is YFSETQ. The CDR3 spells CASNLGTSQGYDTEAFF. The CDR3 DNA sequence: TGCGCCAGCAATCTAGGCACATCCCAGGGGTATGACACTGAAGCTTTCTTT.

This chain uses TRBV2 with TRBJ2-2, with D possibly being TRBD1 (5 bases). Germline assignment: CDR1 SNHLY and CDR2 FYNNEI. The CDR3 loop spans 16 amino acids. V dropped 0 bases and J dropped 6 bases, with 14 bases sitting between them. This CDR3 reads CASSEAQTGYPGELFF. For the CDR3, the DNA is TGTGCCAGCAGTGAAGCGCAAACAGGATATCCCGGGGAGCTGTTTTTT.

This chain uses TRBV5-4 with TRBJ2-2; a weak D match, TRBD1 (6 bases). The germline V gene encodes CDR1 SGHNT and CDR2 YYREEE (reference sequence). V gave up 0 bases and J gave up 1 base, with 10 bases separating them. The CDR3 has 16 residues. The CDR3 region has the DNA TGTGCCAGCAGCTTGGGTGGCAGGGGGAACACCGGGGAGCTGTTTTTT. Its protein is CASSLGGRGNTGELFF.